This TCR beta chain stems from a study of blood T cell repertoires in COVID-19 (dated by TCRdb to 2019 to 2021). The study in broad terms: Samples from collaborators originated in the United States, Italy and Spain and spanned both the acute and convalescent phases of COVID-19. The prospective study material was composed of cDNA or gDNA derived from T cells, B-cell-depleted T cells, or PBMCs. Deeply sampled blood TCRbeta repertoires from subjects exposed to, actively infected with, or recovered from COVID-19 were included in the dataset. The repertoires were released in a freely available public database meant as a resource for research on the immune response to SARS-CoV-2. Samples were obtained from the ongoing ImmuneRACE study (first 160 participants) and from about 1,300 subjects provided by 6 global collaborators. Sample metadata almost always included a de-identified subject ID, COVID-19 status, age in years and sex. HLA class I and class II types, where available, came from metadata supplied by the sample provider rather than from assay-based typing. Study-wide findings and limitations: The amount of clinical and demographic metadata varied by source and participant and was provided uncurated.

Taken from the germline V gene (reference sequence), the CDR1 and CDR2 loops are LNHNV and YYDKDF. The CDR3 has 15 amino acids, counting the end cysteine and phenylalanine. CDR3 DNA only is kept here, 45 bases in frame from base 1. Trimming leaves V shorter by 5 bases and J shorter by 3 bases, with the junction holding 4 bases beyond the gene matches. In the prospective study, participants were about 18 to 95 years old, resided in approximately 25 geographic areas of the United States, and were enrolled through a virtual design. In the prospective study, cohorts were assigned on the basis of participant-reported clinical history obtained from a screening survey and a study questionnaire. Exposed participants were defined as having been in contact with someone with a PCR-confirmed or clinician-diagnosed COVID-19 case within 2 weeks of study entry. Mobile phlebotomists in the prospective study collected whole blood, serum and a nasopharyngeal or oropharyngeal swab from every participant. Participants in the prospective study had the option to provide additional blood draws and questionnaires over an approximately 2-month period. Blood samples from the prospective study were shipped frozen or at room temperature prior to DNA extraction.

TCRbeta CDR3 regions were amplified from genomic DNA by means of the immunoSEQ Assay, a bias-controlled multiplex PCR. The authors' analysis ran thus. Nucleated cell counts per sample were estimated from amplification of reference gene primers within the assay. To quantify the absolute abundance of each unique TCRbeta CDR3 rearrangement, sequence reads were collapsed and filtered. Productive Simpson clonality was computed per sample as the square root of Simpson's diversity index over productive rearrangements. TCRdb carries this immuneACCESS record with in-frame sequences only. Its versions omit some clonotypes, under half of them owing to an unresolved V gene in the studies checked, with the rest unexplained. The DNA was the basis for D and trimming; V, J and clone size are from that table. For this sample there are about 270,000 clones; around 90% appear just once. The top ten hold less than 3.5% of the sample.

For this clone: No cognate antigen has been identified for it. Per-nucleotide qualities are absent, and no much larger clonotype sits a single base away.

This TCR came from a man aged 35-49 years who had been exposed to COVID-19. Sequencing used PBMCs or T cells enriched from blood (not recorded which). This chain is built from TRBV15 and TRBJ1-4, with 9 middle bases fitting TRBD1. The nucleotide sequence reads TGTGCCACCAGCTTCCGGACAGGGGCTAATGAAAAACTGTTTTTT. Its product reads: CATSFRTGANEKLFF.